This T cell receptor (beta chain) was recovered during a study of vaccination effects on CD4 cells after COVID-19. Overall study: The second dose preceded post-vaccine samples by a median of 72 days.

Measured with immunoSEQ multiplex PCR; TCRdb has only the in-frame clones, and not every one. The sample records over 25,000 clones, about three quarters being singletons. Using viral peptide pools, the ViraFEST assay grew out antigen-specific CD4+ T cells prior to sequencing. Culture proceeded for more than nine days, and CD4+ T cells were then isolated. Participants each got two BNT162b2 or mRNA-1273 vaccine doses. Fresh IL-2-containing medium replaced half the medium on days 3 and 7. V dropped 4 bases and J dropped 4 bases, with 17 bases sitting between them. The germline V gene has CDR1 SEHNR and CDR2 FQNEAQ (reference sequence). CDR3 length: 16 residues. As for this clone: Its antigen is unidentified.

The chain employs TRBV7-9 and TRBJ1-5; D may be TRBD1 (5 bases). The sequence derives from a human donor who received a COVID-19 vaccine. Some clones in this sample may be carry-over from other donors' samples. The starting material was CD4+ T cells from PBMCs cultured with SARS-CoV-2 spike peptides, obtained after COVID-19 vaccination. In nucleotides, the CDR3 is TGTGCCAGCAGCTCATACACCGGGACTCAAAATCAGCCCCAGCATTTT. Residues: CASSSYTGTQNQPQHF.